One and the same sample provided the 21 T cell receptor beta chains below, sequenced in a study of cytomegalovirus exposure and HLA in healthy donors. PCR employed 60 Vbeta and 13 Jbeta primers. Libraries were prepared by immunoSEQ multiplex PCR; TCRdb keeps only in-frame clonotypes and omits some of them. The table records about 98,000 clones, about 80% of them present only once. Sequencing was carried out using PBMCs. Every receptor here comes from a female donor in good health and CMV-seropositive.

The rearrangement uses TRBV7-6 and TRBJ2-5; 7 positions agree with TRBD2. The DNA matches TRBJ2-7 better at its end, which makes the J call doubtful. CDR3 length equals 15 residues. Germline-derived CDR1 and CDR2 are SGHVS and FNYEAQ. CDR3 bases: TGTGCCAGCAGCTTAGAATCTAGCGGCTCCTACGAGCAGTACTTC. Translated, it gives CASSLESSGSYEQYF.

The V call is TRBV5-1, the J call TRBJ2-4, with a possible D match to TRBD2 (6 bases). Germline V gene lookup returns CDR1 SGHRS and CDR2 YFSETQ. The CDR3 contains 17 residues. Between the trimmed V and J ends, which lost 1 base and 2 bases, there was a span of 16 bases. The CDR3 coding sequence is TGCGCCAGCAGCTTGCTTGGGCTAGCGTTCTCCAAAAACATTCAGTACTTC. This translates into CASSLLGLAFSKNIQYF.

The chain joins TRBV9 to TRBJ2-7; 11 nucleotides align to TRBD1. The V segment lost 2 bases and the J segment 2 bases; nucleotides outside the gene matches: 6. CDR3 length equals 16 residues. Germline V gene data show CDR1 as SGDLS and CDR2 as YYNGEE. CDR3 coding DNA: TGTGCCAGCAGCGTCACGGCGGGACAGGGGGCCTACGAGCAGTACTTC. The encoded protein is CASSVTAGQGAYEQYF.

V usage is TRBV5-1 and J usage is TRBJ1-1; 9 bases align to TRBD1. Germline V lookup: CDR1 SGHRS, CDR2 YFSETQ. V lost 4 bases and J lost 0; bases outside the gene matches: 4. The CDR3 is made up of 15 amino acids. CDR3 nucleotide sequence: TGCGCCAGCAGCGGTGGACAGGGGATGAACACTGAAGCTTTCTTT. Encoded protein: CASSGGQGMNTEAFF.

The genes are TRBV5-4 and TRBJ1-1; no firm D call. The CDR3 is 15 residues long. CDR1 is SGHNT and CDR2 is YYREEE in the germline V gene (reference sequence). Trimming took 2 bases from V and 0 from J, leaving 11 bases between them. The CDR3 nucleotides read TGTGCCAGCAGCTTCCCGCGCGGAATGAACACTGAAGCTTTCTTT. Amino acid sequence: CASSFPRGMNTEAFF.

CDR3 nucleotides: TGCAGCGTTGAAGCTGTGGGGAGGGGGGGCACAGATACGCAGTATTTT. Translating it yields CSVEAVGRGGTDTQYF. The chain uses TRBV29-1 and TRBJ2-3; the D gene is possibly TRBD2 (7 bases). The CDR3 spans 16 residues. V was pared by 1 base and J by 1 base, with 15 bases between. CDR1 SQVTM and CDR2 ANQGSEA come from the germline V gene.

CDR3 sequence (DNA): TGTGCCAGCAGCCGTCGGGACAGGGGATCGGGCGAGCAGTACTTC. This codes for CASSRRDRGSGEQYF. The genes are TRBV13 and TRBJ2-7, with 10 bases lining up with TRBD1. The length of the CDR3 is 15 residues. V trimming: 5 bases; J trimming: 6 bases; junction bases outside the gene matches: 10. Germline V CDR1 and CDR2: PRHDT, FYEKMQ (reference sequence).

V and J are TRBV30 and TRBJ2-5; tentative D call: TRBD2 (6 bases). This CDR3 has 11 amino acids. Germline CDR1 reads GTSNPN; CDR2 reads SVGIG (reference sequence). V gave up 8 bases and J gave up 4 bases, with 11 bases separating them. CDR3: CARAAGETQYF. Here the CDR3 DNA reads TGTGCCCGAGCAGCGGGAGAGACCCAGTACTTC.

This clone was detected only once. This CDR3 is CASSLASAYEQYF. CDR3 DNA sequence: TGTGCCAGCAGCTTAGCTAGCGCTTACGAGCAGTACTTC. The gene calls are TRBV7-2 and TRBJ2-7; maybe TRBD2 (5 bases). CDR1 and CDR2 (germline): SGHTA, FQGNSA. With 0 bases removed from V and 4 bases from J, the gap between germline ends came to 7 bases. The CDR3 consists of 13 residues.

This clone was counted between two and nine times. The chain carries TRBV19 and TRBJ2-5; D unclear. Trimming removed 3 bases at V and 0 bases at J, with 8 bases between. The V gene's germline CDR1 is LNHDA and CDR2 SQIVND (reference sequence). There are 14 residues in the CDR3. CDR3 amino acids: CASSINRDQETQYF. The CDR3 nucleotides read TGTGCCAGTAGTATCAACCGGGACCAAGAGACCCAGTACTTC.

The J gene is TRBJ1-5, the V gene TRBV6-6; possible D gene TRBD1, 5 bases. Germline assignment: CDR1 MNHNY and CDR2 SVGAGI (reference sequence). V was shortened by 8 bases and J by 3 bases, with 11 bases between the two germline ends. CDR3 size: 13 residues. The CDR3 here is CASLGHFNQPQHF. As DNA, the CDR3 is TGTGCCAGCCTAGGACACTTCAATCAGCCCCAGCATTTT.

The chain employs TRBV18 and TRBJ2-7; 8 positions agree with TRBD2. In germline, CDR1 is KGHSH, CDR2 LQKENI. J gave up 2 bases and V 3 bases, and 6 bases lay outside the gene matches. The CDR3 consists of 15 residues. The CDR3, as DNA: TGTGCCAGCTCACCCCTGGGTAGCGGGGCCTACGAGCAGTACTTC. Protein product: CASSPLGSGAYEQYF.

This clone was detected only a few times. The chain links TRBV28 to TRBJ2-3; 13 nucleotides match TRBD2. CDR1 and CDR2 (germline): MDHEN, SYDVKM. The CDR3 has 18 residues. The V segment lost 1 base and the J segment 1 base; nucleotides outside the gene matches: 5. CDR3: CASSLFSGLAGGTDTQYF. CDR3 coding DNA: TGTGCCAGCAGTTTATTCTCCGGACTAGCGGGGGGCACAGATACGCAGTATTTT.

This sequence joins TRBV29-1 and TRBJ2-2, with 8 positions matching TRBD2. From germline, CDR1 is SQVTM and CDR2 ANQGSEA. J lost 4 bases, V lost 7 bases, and 11 bases had no gene match. The CDR3 totals 15 residues. The DNA for the CDR3 is TGCAGCGCCAAGGGCGGGACTAGATCCACCGGGGAGCTGTTTTTT. Its protein is CSAKGGTRSTGELFF.

For the CDR3, the DNA is TGTGCCAGCAGCGAGAGCGGGGCCTACGCAGATACGCAGTATTTT. Amino acids: CASSESGAYADTQYF. The chain has TRBV9 and TRBJ2-3; 7 bases line up with TRBD2. With 3 bases clipped from V and 4 bases from J, the junction kept 8 bases outside the gene matches. Germline loops: CDR1 SGDLS, CDR2 YYNGEE. The CDR3 contains 15 residues.

The count of this clone is one. The chain recombines TRBV2 with TRBJ2-3; possible D gene TRBD2, 6 bases. CDR3 length: 13 amino acids. Germline CDR1 is SNHLY and CDR2 is FYNNEI. V was trimmed by 6 bases and J by 0 bases, leaving 7 bases between them. The CDR3 DNA reads as TGTGCCAGCAGGGAGGGTAGCACAGATACGCAGTATTTT. Translation: CASREGSTDTQYF.

The chain recombines TRBV2 with TRBJ2-5, with 9 bases aligning to TRBD2. Unmatched junction bases numbered 6, after V lost 6 bases and J lost 4 bases. CDR1 is SNHLY, CDR2 FYNNEI, per germline. CDR3 size: 14 residues. Here the CDR3 DNA reads TGTGCCAGCAGCCTAGCGGGATGGGGAGAGACCCAGTACTTC. Residues: CASSLAGWGETQYF.

The chain uses TRBV9 and TRBJ2-1; tentatively, D is TRBD2 (6 bases). Trimming cost V 3 bases and J 4 bases, with 8 bases left between them. CDR3 size: 13 residues. Germline CDR1 SGDLS, CDR2 YYNGEE. CDR3 coding DNA: TGTGCCAGCAGCGCTAGCGCGTACAATGAGCAGTTCTTC. Its protein is CASSASAYNEQFF. The variable domain in full, completed from reference TRBV9 and TRBJ2-1, reads DSGVTQTPKHLITATGQRVTLRCSPRSGDLSVYWYQQSLDQGLQFLIQYYNGEERAKGNILERFSAQQFPDLHSELNLSSLELGDSALYFCASSASAYNEQFFGPGTRLTVL.

This clone was seen only a few times. The V gene is TRBV9, the J gene TRBJ1-2; 7 bases fit TRBD1. This CDR3 is built from 14 residues. J lost 8 bases, V lost 5 bases, and 12 bases had no gene match. Germline V gene data show CDR1 as SGDLS and CDR2 as YYNGEE. CDR3 nucleotide sequence: TGTGCCAGCAGTCGGACAGGCGCCTTGGAGGGCTACACCTTC. This encodes CASSRTGALEGYTF.

This rearrangement joins TRBV6-5 to TRBJ1-5, with 8 positions matching TRBD1. Germline V CDR1 and CDR2: MNHEY, SVGAGI. This CDR3 is 14 amino acids long. The V segment lost 6 bases and the J segment 4 bases; nucleotides outside the gene matches: 5. CDR3 sequence: CASRTGAGNQPQHF. The CDR3 DNA reads TGTGCCAGCAGGACAGGGGCGGGAAATCAGCCCCAGCATTTT.

V gene TRBV19 combines with J gene TRBJ1-4, with D tentatively TRBD1 (6 bases). Germline CDR1 LNHDA, CDR2 SQIVND (reference sequence). Trimming shortened V by 4 bases and J by 1 base, and 19 bases separated the two germline ends. The CDR3 sequence is 18 residues long. As DNA, the CDR3 is TGTGCCAGTAGTACCACAGGGAGGGGACCTTTAACTAATGAAAAACTGTTTTTT. It is translated as CASSTTGRGPLTNEKLFF.